The entry below describes one TCR beta chain. Its specificity is not known. The CDR3 extends over 13 amino acids. Germline values: CDR1 GTSNPN, CDR2 SVGIG (reference sequence). This record belongs to a study of T cells expressing NK-cell markers. Findings and caveats of the study: Researchers report these clonotypes also headed the CD3+CD56-NKG2C+ fraction in a few donors.

It was by 5'RACE template switching with UMIs that TCR beta cDNA was made. From its re-call of the 5' RACE reads, TCRdb lists each CDR3 protein once, without DNA. The sample data list 130,000 to 150,000 distinct CDR3 sequences. The sequenced sample consisted of blood T cells: a sorted CD56 or NKG2C T cell subset, CD4+ or CD8+ T cells, or bulk PBMC T cells (not recorded which). The TCR sequence derives from a man aged 18 to 29 in good health. This chain uses TRBV30 with TRBJ2-3; TCRdb returns TRBD1, unconfirmable since there is no DNA. The CDR3 region is CALKTGSTDTQYF.